The sequence of this T cell receptor (beta chain) was determined in a study of OX40 agonist ivuxolimab in advanced cancers. Turning to this clone: As yet, its antigen is unknown.

Generated by immunoSEQ multiplex PCR, the TCRdb table keeps only in-frame clones and is missing some. The profile covers about 60,000 clones, with approximately 88% appearing a single time and about 2.7% taken by the ten largest. Trimming shortened V by 1 base and J by 0 bases, and 11 bases separated the two germline ends. The germline gives CDR1 SGHTA, CDR2 FQGNSA. There are 16 residues in the CDR3. Regarding the study as a whole: Among the least clonally expanded were partial responders at 0.1-3.0 mg/kg.

V usage is TRBV7-2 and J usage is TRBJ2-3; D may match TRBD1 or TRBD2 (5 bases each). This TCR came from an adult with an advanced solid tumor such as melanoma, head and neck, liver or kidney cancer. Specimen: CD4+ or CD8+ T cells sorted from blood, collected in a trial of the OX40 agonist ivuxolimab. The CDR3: CASSLGRGESTDTQYF. CDR3 coding DNA: TGTGCCAGCAGCTTAGGAAGAGGGGAAAGCACAGATACGCAGTATTTT.